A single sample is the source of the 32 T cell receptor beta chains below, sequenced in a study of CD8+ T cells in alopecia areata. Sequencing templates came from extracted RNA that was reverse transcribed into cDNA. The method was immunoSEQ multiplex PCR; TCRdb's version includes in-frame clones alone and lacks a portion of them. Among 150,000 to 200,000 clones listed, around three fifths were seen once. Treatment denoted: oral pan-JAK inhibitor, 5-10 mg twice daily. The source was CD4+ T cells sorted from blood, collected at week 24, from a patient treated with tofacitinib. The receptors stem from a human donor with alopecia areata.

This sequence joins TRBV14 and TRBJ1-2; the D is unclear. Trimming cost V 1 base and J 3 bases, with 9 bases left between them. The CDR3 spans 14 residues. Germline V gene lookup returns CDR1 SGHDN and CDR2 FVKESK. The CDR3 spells CASSQGAAHYGYTF. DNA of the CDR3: TGTGCCAGCAGCCAAGGAGCTGCTCACTATGGCTACACCTTC.

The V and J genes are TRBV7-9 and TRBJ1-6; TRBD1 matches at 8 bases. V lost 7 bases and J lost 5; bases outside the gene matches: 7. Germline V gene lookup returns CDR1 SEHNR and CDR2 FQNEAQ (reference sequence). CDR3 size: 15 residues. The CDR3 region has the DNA TGTGCCAGCATCCTCCGGGACAGGAATAATTCACCCCTCCACTTT. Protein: CASILRDRNNSPLHF.

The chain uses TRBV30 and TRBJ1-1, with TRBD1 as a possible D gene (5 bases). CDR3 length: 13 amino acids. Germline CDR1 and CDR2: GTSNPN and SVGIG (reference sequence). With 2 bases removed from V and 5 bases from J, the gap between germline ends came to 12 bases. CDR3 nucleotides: TGTGCCTGGAGTTCCCCGGGGCGGACTGAAGCTTTCTTT. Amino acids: CAWSSPGRTEAFF.

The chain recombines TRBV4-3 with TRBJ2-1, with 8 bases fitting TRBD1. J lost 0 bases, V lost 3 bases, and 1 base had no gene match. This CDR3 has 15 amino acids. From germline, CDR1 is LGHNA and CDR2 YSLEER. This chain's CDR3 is CASSQTGDSYNEQFF. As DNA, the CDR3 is TGCGCCAGCAGCCAGACAGGGGACTCCTACAATGAGCAGTTCTTC.

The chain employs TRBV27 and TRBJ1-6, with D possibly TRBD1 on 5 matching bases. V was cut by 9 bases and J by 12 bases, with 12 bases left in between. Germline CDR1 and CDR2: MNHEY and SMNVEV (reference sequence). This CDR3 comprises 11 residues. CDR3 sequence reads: CARPFRGPLHF. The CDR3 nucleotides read TGTGCCAGACCTTTTAGGGGACCCCTCCACTTT.

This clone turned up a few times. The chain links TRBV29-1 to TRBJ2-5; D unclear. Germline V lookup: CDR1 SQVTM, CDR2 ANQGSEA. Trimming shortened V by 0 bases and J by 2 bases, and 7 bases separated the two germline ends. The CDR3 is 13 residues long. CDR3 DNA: TGCAGCGTTGAAGAAATCACACAAGAGACCCAGTACTTC. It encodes CSVEEITQETQYF.

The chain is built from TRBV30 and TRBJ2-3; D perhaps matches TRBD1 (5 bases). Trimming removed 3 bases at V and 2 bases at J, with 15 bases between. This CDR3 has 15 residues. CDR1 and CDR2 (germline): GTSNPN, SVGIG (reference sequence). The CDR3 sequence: CAWRAPDRHTDTQYF. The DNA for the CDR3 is TGTGCCTGGAGGGCCCCCGACAGACACACAGATACGCAGTATTTT.

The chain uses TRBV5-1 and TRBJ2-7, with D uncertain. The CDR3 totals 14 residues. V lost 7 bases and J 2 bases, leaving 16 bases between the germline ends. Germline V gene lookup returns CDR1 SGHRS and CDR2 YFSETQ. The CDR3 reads CASGSPRAPYEQYF. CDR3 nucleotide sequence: TGCGCCAGCGGGTCGCCCCGGGCCCCCTACGAGCAGTACTTC.

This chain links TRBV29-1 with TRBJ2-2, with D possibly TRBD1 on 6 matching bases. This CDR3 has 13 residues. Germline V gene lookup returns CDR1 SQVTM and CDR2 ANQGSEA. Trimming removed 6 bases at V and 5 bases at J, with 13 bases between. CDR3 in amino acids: CSVRQGQTGELFF. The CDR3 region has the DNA TGCAGCGTGCGTCAGGGGCAGACCGGGGAGCTGTTTTTT.

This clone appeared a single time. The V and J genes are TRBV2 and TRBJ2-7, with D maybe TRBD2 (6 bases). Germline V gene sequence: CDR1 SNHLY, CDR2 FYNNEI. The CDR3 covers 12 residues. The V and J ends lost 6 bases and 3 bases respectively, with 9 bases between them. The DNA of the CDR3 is TGTGCCAGCAGATCCGGGGGCTACGAGCAGTACTTC. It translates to CASRSGGYEQYF.

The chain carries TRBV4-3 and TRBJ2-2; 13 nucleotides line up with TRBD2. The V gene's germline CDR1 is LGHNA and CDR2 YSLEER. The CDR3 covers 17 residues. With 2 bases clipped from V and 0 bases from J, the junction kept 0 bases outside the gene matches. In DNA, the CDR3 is TGCGCCAGCAGCCAAACTAGCGGGGGGGCGAACACCGGGGAGCTGTTTTTT. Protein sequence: CASSQTSGGANTGELFF.

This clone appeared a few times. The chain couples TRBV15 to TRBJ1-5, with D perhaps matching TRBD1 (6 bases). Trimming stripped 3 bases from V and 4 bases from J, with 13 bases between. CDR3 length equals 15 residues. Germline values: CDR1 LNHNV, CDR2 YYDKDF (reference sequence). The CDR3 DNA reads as TGTGCCACCAGCAGCGAGCGACAGGTAAATCAGCCCCAGCATTTT. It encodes CATSSERQVNQPQHF.

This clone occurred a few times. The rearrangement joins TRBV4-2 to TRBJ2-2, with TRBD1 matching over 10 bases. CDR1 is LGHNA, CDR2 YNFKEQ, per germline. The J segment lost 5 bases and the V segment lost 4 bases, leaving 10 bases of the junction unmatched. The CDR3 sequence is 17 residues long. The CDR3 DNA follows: TGTGCCAGCAGCCTAAAAGCCCCGGGACAGGGGACCGGGGAGCTGTTTTTT. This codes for CASSLKAPGQGTGELFF.

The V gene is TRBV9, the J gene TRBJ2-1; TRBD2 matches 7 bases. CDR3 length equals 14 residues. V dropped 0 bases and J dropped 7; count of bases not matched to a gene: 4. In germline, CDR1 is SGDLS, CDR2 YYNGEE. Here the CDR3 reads CASSVGGTMNEQFF. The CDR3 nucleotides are TGTGCCAGCAGCGTAGGAGGGACTATGAATGAGCAGTTCTTC.

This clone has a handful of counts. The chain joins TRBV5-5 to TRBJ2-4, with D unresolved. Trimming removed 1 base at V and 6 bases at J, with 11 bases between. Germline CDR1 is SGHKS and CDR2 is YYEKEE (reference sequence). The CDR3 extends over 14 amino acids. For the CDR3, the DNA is TGTGCCAGCAGCTTGTTGGTCAGCCGAAACATTCAGTACTTC. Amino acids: CASSLLVSRNIQYF. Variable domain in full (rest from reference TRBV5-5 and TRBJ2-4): DAGVTQSPTHLIKTRGQQVTLRCSPISGHKSVSWYQQVLGQGPQFIFQYYEKEERGRGNFPDRFSARQFPNYSSELNVNALLLGDSALYLCASSLLVSRNIQYFGAGTRLSVL.

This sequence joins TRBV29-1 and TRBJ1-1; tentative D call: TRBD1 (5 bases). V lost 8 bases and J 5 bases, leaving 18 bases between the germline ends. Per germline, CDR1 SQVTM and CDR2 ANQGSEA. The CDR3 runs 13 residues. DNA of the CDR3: TGCAGCTCCAGTGGGGGGAAGGGGACTGAAGCTTTCTTT. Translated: CSSSGGKGTEAFF.

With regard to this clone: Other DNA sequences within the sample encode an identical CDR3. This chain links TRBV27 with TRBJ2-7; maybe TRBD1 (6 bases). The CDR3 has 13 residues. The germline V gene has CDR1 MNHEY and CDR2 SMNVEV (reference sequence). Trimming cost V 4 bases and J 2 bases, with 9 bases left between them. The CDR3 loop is CASSSQGPYEQYF. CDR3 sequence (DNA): TGTGCCAGCAGTTCCCAGGGGCCCTACGAGCAGTACTTC.

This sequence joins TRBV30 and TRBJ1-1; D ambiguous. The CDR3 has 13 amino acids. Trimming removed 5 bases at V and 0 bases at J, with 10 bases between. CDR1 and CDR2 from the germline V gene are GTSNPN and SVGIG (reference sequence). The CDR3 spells CAWDIGMNTEAFF. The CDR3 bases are TGTGCCTGGGACATAGGCATGAACACTGAAGCTTTCTTT.

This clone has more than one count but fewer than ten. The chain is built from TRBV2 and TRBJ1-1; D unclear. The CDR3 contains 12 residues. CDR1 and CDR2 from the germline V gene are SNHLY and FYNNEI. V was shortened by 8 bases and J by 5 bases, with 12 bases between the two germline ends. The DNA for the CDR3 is TGTGCCAGCGCCCGGCGGGAAACTGAAGCTTTCTTT. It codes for CASARRETEAFF.

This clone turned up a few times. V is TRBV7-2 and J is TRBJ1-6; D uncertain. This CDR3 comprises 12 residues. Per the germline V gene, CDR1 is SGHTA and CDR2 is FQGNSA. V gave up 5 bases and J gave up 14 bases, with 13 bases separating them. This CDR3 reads CASSVGWSTLHF. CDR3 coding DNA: TGTGCCAGCAGCGTAGGTTGGTCCACCCTCCACTTT.

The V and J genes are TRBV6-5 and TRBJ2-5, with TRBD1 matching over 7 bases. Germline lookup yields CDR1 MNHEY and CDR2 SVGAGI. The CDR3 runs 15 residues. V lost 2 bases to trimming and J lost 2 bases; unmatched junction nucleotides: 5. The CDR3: CASSYLTGEQETQYF. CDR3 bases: TGTGCCAGCAGTTACCTTACAGGGGAGCAAGAGACCCAGTACTTC.

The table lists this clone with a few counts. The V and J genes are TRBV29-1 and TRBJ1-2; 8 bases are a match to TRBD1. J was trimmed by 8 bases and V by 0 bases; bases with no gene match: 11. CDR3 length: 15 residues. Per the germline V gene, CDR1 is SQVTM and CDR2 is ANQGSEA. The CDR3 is CSVEDQMAGGRGYTF. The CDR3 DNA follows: TGCAGCGTTGAAGATCAAATGGCAGGGGGCAGGGGCTACACCTTC.

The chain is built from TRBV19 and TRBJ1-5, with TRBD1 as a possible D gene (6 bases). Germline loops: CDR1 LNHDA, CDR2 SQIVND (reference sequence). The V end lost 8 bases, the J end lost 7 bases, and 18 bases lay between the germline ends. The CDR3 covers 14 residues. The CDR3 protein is CASCDTGGGQPQHF. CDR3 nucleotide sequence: TGTGCCAGTTGTGATACAGGAGGGGGACAGCCCCAGCATTTT.

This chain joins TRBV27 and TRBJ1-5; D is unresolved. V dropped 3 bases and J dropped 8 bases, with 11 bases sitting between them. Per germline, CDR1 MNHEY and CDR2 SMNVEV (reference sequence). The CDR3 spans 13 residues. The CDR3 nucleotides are TGTGCCAGCAGTTTTAGGCAGTTCGAGCCCCAGCATTTT. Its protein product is CASSFRQFEPQHF.

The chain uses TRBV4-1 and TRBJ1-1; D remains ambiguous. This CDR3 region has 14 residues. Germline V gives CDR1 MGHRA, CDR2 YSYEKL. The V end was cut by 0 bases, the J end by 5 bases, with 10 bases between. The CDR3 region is CASSQEGVGTEAFF. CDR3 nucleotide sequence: TGCGCCAGCAGCCAAGAGGGTGTGGGGACTGAAGCTTTCTTT.

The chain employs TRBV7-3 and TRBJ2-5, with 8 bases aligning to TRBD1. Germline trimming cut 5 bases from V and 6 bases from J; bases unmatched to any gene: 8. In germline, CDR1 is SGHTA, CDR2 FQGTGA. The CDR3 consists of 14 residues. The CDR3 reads CASSPGGAGQTQYF. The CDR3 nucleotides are TGTGCCAGCAGCCCAGGGGGCGCGGGACAGACCCAGTACTTC.

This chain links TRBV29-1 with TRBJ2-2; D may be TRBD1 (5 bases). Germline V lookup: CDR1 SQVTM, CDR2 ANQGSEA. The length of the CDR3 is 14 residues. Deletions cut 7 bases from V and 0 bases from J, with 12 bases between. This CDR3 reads CSAMTAPNTGELFF. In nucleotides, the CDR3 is TGCAGCGCCATGACAGCTCCGAACACCGGGGAGCTGTTTTTT.

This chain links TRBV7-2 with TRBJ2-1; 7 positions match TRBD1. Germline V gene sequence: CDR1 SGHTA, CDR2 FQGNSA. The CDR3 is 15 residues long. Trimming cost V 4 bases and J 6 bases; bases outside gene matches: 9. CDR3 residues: CASSSGTEIINEQFF. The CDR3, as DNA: TGTGCCAGCAGCTCCGGGACAGAAATAATCAATGAGCAGTTCTTC.

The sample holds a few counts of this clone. DNA for the CDR3: TGCAGCGTTGTTCTTAGCGGGGGCAAGCAGTACTTC. Amino acids: CSVVLSGGKQYF. This rearrangement joins TRBV29-1 to TRBJ2-7, with 9 bases lining up with TRBD2. Per germline, CDR1 SQVTM and CDR2 ANQGSEA. CDR3 length: 12 residues. V shed 4 bases and J 8 bases; nucleotides not matched to a gene: 6.

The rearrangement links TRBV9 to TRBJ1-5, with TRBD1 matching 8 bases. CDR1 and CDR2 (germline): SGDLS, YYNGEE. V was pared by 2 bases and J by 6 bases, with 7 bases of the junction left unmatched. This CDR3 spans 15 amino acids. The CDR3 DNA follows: TGTGCCAGCAGCGTGGGGCAGGGGGCGAGTCAGCCCCAGCATTTT. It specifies CASSVGQGASQPQHF. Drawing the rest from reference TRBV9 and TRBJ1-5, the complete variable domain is DSGVTQTPKHLITATGQRVTLRCSPRSGDLSVYWYQQSLDQGLQFLIQYYNGEERAKGNILERFSAQQFPDLHSELNLSSLELGDSALYFCASSVGQGASQPQHFGDGTRLSIL.

The CDR3 DNA is TGTGCCATCAGTGAGTGGGCGGGGAGGAAGGATACGCAGTATTTT. Protein: CAISEWAGRKDTQYF. V and J are TRBV10-3 and TRBJ2-3, with D perhaps TRBD2 (6 bases). The ends were cut back, 1 base at V and 6 bases at J, with 14 bases in the middle. The germline V gene has CDR1 ENHRY and CDR2 SYGVKD. The CDR3 totals 15 residues.

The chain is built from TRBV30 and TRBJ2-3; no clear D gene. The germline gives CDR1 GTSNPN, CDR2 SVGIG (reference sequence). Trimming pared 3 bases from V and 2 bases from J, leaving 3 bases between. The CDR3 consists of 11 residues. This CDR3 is CAWSFTDTQYF. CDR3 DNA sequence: TGTGCCTGGAGCTTCACAGATACGCAGTATTTT.